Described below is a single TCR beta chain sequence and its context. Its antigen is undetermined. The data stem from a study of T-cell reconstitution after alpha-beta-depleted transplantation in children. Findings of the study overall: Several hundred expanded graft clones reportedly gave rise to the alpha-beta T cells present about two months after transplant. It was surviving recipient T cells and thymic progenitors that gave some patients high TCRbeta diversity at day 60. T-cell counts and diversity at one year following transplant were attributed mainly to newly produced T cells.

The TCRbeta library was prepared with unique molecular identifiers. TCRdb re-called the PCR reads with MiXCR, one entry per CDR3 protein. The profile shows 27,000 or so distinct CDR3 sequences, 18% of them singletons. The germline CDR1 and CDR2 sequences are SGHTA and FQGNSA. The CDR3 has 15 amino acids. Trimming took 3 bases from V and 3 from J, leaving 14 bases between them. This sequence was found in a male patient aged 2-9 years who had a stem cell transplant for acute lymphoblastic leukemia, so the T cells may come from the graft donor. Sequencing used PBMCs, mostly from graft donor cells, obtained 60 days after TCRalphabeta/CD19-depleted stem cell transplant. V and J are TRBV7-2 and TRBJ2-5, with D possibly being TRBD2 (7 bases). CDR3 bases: TGTGCCAGCAGCTTGGGGGGGGCCAGGGAAGAGACCCAGTACTTC. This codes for CASSLGGAREETQYF.